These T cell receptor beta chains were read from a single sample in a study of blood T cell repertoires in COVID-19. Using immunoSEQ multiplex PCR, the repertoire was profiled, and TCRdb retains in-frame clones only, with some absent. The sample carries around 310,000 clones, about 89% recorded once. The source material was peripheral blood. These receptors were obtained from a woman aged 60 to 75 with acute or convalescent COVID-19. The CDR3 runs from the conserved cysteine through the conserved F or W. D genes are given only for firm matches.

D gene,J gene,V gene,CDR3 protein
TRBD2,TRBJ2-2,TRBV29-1,CSARLAGETGELFF
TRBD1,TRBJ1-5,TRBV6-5,CASTTGQGAKQPQHF
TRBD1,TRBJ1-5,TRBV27,CASKQGGLDGSRPQHF
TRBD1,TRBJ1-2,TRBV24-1,CATSDPTGGEGGYTF
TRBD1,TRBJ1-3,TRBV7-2,CASSVSGTAIYSGNTIYF
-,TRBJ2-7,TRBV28,CASRTAAYEQYF
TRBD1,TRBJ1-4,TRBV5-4,CASSPGQGAVNEKLFF
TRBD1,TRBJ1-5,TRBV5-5,CASSLVGGTGGRSNQPQHF
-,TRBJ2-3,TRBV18,CASSPQEGTSTDTQYF
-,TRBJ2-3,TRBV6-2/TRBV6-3,CASSYPGVSTDTQYF
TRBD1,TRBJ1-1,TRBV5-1,CASSESGTGNTEAFF
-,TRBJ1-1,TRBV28,CASNYLGNTEAFF
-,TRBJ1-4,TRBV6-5,CASSFGAAINEKLFF
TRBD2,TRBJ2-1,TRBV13,CASSLQRTSGYNEQFF
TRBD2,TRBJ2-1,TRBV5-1,CASSLTTSGMSSYNEQFF
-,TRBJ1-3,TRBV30,CAWTSWGAGNTIYF
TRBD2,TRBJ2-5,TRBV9,CASSPLAGPKETQYF
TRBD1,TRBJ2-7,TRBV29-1,CSVENVQGYEQYF
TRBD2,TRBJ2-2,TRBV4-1,CASSHSAGGRSGGELFF
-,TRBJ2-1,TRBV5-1,CASSPGLTSSDEQFF
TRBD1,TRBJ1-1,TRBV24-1,CATSQPGGTGNTEAFF
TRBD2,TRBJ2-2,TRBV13,CASSSLRLTSGSGTGELFF
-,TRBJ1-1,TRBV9,CASSVDGGDTEAFF
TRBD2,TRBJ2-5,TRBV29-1,CSVGKRGGTQYF
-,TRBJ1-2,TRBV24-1,CATSDPAGAGSVGYTF
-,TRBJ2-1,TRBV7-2,CASSLRTDHEQFF
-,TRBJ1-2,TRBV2,CASSEEPGGRYYGYTF
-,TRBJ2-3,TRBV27,CASSSLSTDTQYF
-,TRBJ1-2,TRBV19,CASGPQDGYTF
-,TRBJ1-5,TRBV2,CASRTRGSNQPQHF
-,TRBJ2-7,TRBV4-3,CASSQDRAYEQYF
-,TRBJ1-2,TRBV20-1,CSAEEGYGYTF
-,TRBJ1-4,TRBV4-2,CASSPERATDRIKGEKLFF
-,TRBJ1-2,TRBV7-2,CASSNSGLGSGYTF
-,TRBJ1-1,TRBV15,CATSREILNTEAFF